This T cell receptor (beta chain) was identified during a study of OX40 agonist ivuxolimab in advanced cancers. Across the whole study: Hepatocellular carcinoma, melanoma, renal cell or head and neck cancer occurred in dose-escalation patients. Participants, roughly 81% male, averaged roughly 60 years of age, ranging from roughly 23 to 90. Eligibility rules accepted prior anti-PD-1, anti-PD-L1 or anti-CTLA-4 therapy, and around 38% had some.

Using immunoSEQ multiplex PCR, the repertoire was profiled, and TCRdb retains in-frame clones only, with some absent. The table has 42,000 or so clones, 85% to 90% seen once. In the case of this clone: No antigen is known for it.

Study-level findings and limits: Nonresponders, in some cases, also had low normalized T-cell clonal expansion.

Trimming took 6 bases from V and 0 from J, leaving 12 bases between them. The germline V gene encodes CDR1 LGHNT and CDR2 FRNRAP. CDR3 length: 16 residues. The sequenced sample was CD4+ or CD8+ T cells sorted from blood, obtained in a trial of the OX40 agonist ivuxolimab. This clonotype was sampled from an adult with an advanced solid tumor such as melanoma, head and neck, liver or kidney cancer. V usage is TRBV12-5 and J usage is TRBJ2-6, with a possible D match to TRBD1 (5 bases). CDR3 loop: CASGGQRSSGANVLTF. The CDR3 DNA reads as TGTGCTAGTGGGGGGCAGAGGAGCTCTGGGGCCAACGTCCTGACTTTC. The entire variable domain, with the rest obtained from reference TRBV12-5 and TRBJ2-6, is as follows: DARVTQTPRHKVTEMGQEVTMRCQPILGHNTVFWYRQTMMQGLELLAYFRNRAPLDDSGMPKDRFSAEMPDATLATLKIQPSEPRDSAVYFCASGGQRSSGANVLTFGAGSRLTVL.